This T cell receptor beta chain was identified during a study of T cell repertoires in cytomegalovirus infection (dated by TCRdb to between 2018 and 2021). As for the study more broadly: The peptide stimulations were aimed at well-studied HLA-B-restricted epitopes as well as recently identified HLA-C-restricted CMV epitopes, whose presentation resists viral immunomodulation. The HLA type of each donor mattered for the analysis, because public TCR beta signatures pointed to carriage of CMV infection along with the matching HLA type.

The sample's treatment or condition label, in plain terms: in vitro stimulation with specific CMV peptide epitopes to enrich CMV-specific T cells. This clonotype was counted only a few times. Its antigen is currently not known. Nothing much larger sits one base from this clone, and base qualities are not available. Study-wide findings and limitations: In the ex vivo response, HLA-C-restricted CMV-specific TCR beta clonotypes were dominant, and in two of eight donors the single most frequent clonotype came from this HLA-C-restricted group. Cumulative frequency of public TCR beta family members discriminated carriers of CMV infection plus the relevant HLA type in this cohort and an independent approximately 350-donor cohort.

The sequencer was an Illumina HiSeq 1500. TCRdb handled the public reads itself, with Q25 trimming in fastp and clone calling in MiXCR, and kept productive beta chains. For every CDR3 protein sequence, its rows merge into one entry that carries the most common genes and DNA. The sample table holds about 890,000 distinct CDR3 sequences, of which less than 40% were seen once. The top ten clonotypes cover about 14% of the sample. The CDR3 sequence holds 14 residues, the cysteine and phenylalanine included. Here the CDR3 DNA is all that survives: 42 bases in frame from base 1. Between the V and J ends, shortened by 7 bases and 1 base respectively, the junction contains 13 bases. Per the germline V gene, ENHRY is the CDR1 and SYGVKD is the CDR2.

The chain links TRBV10-3 with TRBJ1-1; the D gene lacks a confident call. This clonotype was sampled from a human donor in good health (CMV status not recorded). Some clones in this sample may be carry-over from other donors' samples. Sequencing was performed on cultured CD8+ T cells from PBMCs, taken from culture after CMV antigen stimulation. For the CDR3, the sequence is CAINDLAENTEAFF. The nucleotide sequence is given as TGTGCCATCAATGATTTAGCGGAGAACACTGAAGCTTTCTTT.